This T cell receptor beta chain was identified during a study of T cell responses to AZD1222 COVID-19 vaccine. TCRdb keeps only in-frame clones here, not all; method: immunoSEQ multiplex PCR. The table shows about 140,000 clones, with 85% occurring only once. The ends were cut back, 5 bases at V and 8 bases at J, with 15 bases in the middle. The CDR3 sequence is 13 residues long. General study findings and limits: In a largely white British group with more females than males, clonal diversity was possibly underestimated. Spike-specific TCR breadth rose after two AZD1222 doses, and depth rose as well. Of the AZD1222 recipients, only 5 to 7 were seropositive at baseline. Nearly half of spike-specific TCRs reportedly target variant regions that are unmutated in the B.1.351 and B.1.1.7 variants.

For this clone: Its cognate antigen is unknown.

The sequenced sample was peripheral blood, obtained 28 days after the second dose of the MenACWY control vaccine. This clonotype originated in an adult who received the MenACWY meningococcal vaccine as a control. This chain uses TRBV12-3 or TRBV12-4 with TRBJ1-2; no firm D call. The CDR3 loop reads CASSLKSFMGYTF. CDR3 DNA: TGTGCCAGCAGTCTCAAGTCGTTTATGGGCTACACCTTC.